Presented here are 23 T cell receptor beta chains from one specimen sequenced in a study of Ad26.COV2.S vaccination and SARS-CoV-2 variants. Sample treatment: over 15 received Ad26.COV2.S at low or high dose, single or two shots; a few received placebo; per-sample allocation not given. Samples came from day 63 after the first vaccine or placebo injection. Sequencing used immunoSEQ multiplex PCR; TCRdb keeps in-frame clones, though not all of them. The table records hundreds of thousands of clones, about 86% of them present only once. Here the sequenced sample was peripheral blood, taken in a trial of Ad26.COV2.S vaccine versus placebo. The receptors derive from a person between 18 and 65 years old who received the Ad26.COV2.S COVID-19 vaccine or a placebo.

V is TRBV6-5 and J is TRBJ2-2, with a weak D call TRBD2 (6 bases). Germline CDR1 reads MNHEY; CDR2 reads SVGAGI. Trimming left V 10 bases short and J 7 bases short, with 19 bases between. The CDR3 runs to 14 residues. The CDR3 region is CATSGSAEGGELFF. DNA for the CDR3: TGTGCCACCTCTGGCTCGGCGGAGGGCGGGGAGCTGTTTTTT.

J is TRBJ1-1 and V is TRBV5-4, with 8 bases fitting TRBD1. Germline trimming cut 4 bases from V and 3 bases from J; bases unmatched to any gene: 8. The germline V gene has CDR1 SGHNT and CDR2 YYREEE (reference sequence). CDR3 length: 15 residues. The CDR3 sequence is CASSPGGLMDTEAFF. Written as DNA, the CDR3 is TGTGCCAGCAGCCCAGGGGGCCTGATGGACACTGAAGCTTTCTTT.

V is TRBV7-8 and J is TRBJ2-1; 9 bases are shared with TRBD2. After removal of 1 base from V and 9 bases from J, the junction contained 16 bases not matched to a gene. This CDR3 contains 18 residues. Germline V gives CDR1 SGHVS, CDR2 FQNEAQ. The CDR3 region is CASSLGLASGKVGVEQFF. The CDR3 DNA is TGTGCCAGCAGCTTAGGCTTAGCTAGCGGGAAGGTGGGGGTTGAGCAGTTCTTC.

CDR3 residues: CAISESSTSGLNEQFF. Written as DNA, the CDR3 is TGTGCCATCAGTGAGTCGTCAACTAGCGGGCTGAATGAGCAGTTCTTC. This chain links TRBV10-3 with TRBJ2-1; 9 bases agree with TRBD2. V was pared by 0 bases and J by 7 bases, with 7 bases of the junction left unmatched. The CDR3 extends over 16 amino acids. Germline V gives CDR1 ENHRY, CDR2 SYGVKD.

The V and J genes are TRBV10-2 and TRBJ1-4, with 7 bases lining up with TRBD1. V shed 5 bases and J 7 bases; nucleotides not matched to a gene: 10. The CDR3 totals 15 residues. CDR1 WSHSY and CDR2 SAAADI come from the germline V gene. The CDR3 sequence is CASSSYRQGGEKLFF. The DNA of the CDR3 is TGCGCCAGCAGTTCATACCGACAGGGCGGTGAAAAACTGTTTTTT.

The chain uses TRBV9 and TRBJ1-2, with D possibly matching TRBD1 (5 bases). The germline V gene has CDR1 SGDLS and CDR2 YYNGEE. The V gene lost 4 bases and the J gene lost 8 bases, with 12 bases spanning the gap. This CDR3 spans 12 amino acids. CDR3 in DNA: TGTGCCAGCAGCCCCTGGTGGGACGGCTACACCTTC. It translates to CASSPWWDGYTF.

The chain combines TRBV5-6 with TRBJ2-5; 14 bases line up with TRBD2. CDR1 SGHDT and CDR2 YYEEEE come from the germline V gene. The CDR3 runs 16 residues. V trimming: 5 bases; J trimming: 2 bases; junction bases outside the gene matches: 5. The CDR3 here is CASRIRLAGGQETQYF. The CDR3 DNA follows: TGTGCCAGCAGGATCCGACTAGCGGGGGGGCAAGAGACCCAGTACTTC.

The chain joins TRBV4-3 to TRBJ1-4, with a weak D call TRBD1 (6 bases). The length of the CDR3 is 16 residues. V lost 4 bases and J 3 bases, leaving 15 bases between the germline ends. CDR1 is LGHNA and CDR2 is YSLEER in the germline V gene. The CDR3 loop reads CASSPDRSSPNEKLFF. The CDR3 coding sequence is TGCGCCAGCAGCCCCGACAGGTCCTCTCCTAATGAAAAACTGTTTTTT.

Turning to this clone: The sample holds other DNA sequences that translate to the same CDR3. In nucleotides, the CDR3 is TGTGCCAGCAGCTTAGGGGGGCAAGAGACCCAGTACTTC. It encodes CASSLGGQETQYF. This chain links TRBV7-3 with TRBJ2-5; D might be TRBD2 (6 bases). Germline V gene lookup returns CDR1 SGHTA and CDR2 FQGTGA. The CDR3 covers 13 residues. V lost 2 bases and J 2 bases, leaving 6 bases between the germline ends.

CDR3 in DNA: TGTGCCAGCAGTACCAGGGGTACTAATGAAAAACTGTTTTTT. Protein: CASSTRGTNEKLFF. The chain recombines TRBV28 with TRBJ1-4; possibly TRBD1 for D (6 bases). V gave up 5 bases and J gave up 2 bases, with 9 bases separating them. The CDR3 is 14 amino acids. Germline V gene lookup returns CDR1 MDHEN and CDR2 SYDVKM.

This chain links TRBV3-1 (or the pseudogene TRBV3-2) with TRBJ1-6; 9 nucleotides align to TRBD1. V gave up 3 bases and J gave up 9 bases; unmatched junction bases: 6. The CDR3 has 15 amino acids. Germline CDR1 is LGHDT and CDR2 is YNNKEL (reference sequence). The CDR3 DNA reads TGTGCCAGCAGCCATCGGGACAGGGATAGTTCACCCCTCCACTTT. It specifies CASSHRDRDSSPLHF.

The chain links TRBV7-2 to TRBJ2-7, with D uncertain. V was clipped by 1 base and J by 4 bases, with 8 bases between them. CDR3 length equals 13 residues. Per germline, CDR1 SGHTA and CDR2 FQGNSA. CDR3 nucleotide sequence: TGTGCCAGCAGCTTAGGCAGGACGTACGAGCAGTACTTC. Protein: CASSLGRTYEQYF. The entire variable domain, with the rest obtained from reference TRBV7-2 and TRBJ2-7, is as follows: GAGVSQSPSNKVTEKGKDVELRCDPISGHTALYWYRQSLGQGLEFLIYFQGNSAPDKSGLPSDRFSAERTGGSVSTLTIQRTQQEDSAVYLCASSLGRTYEQYFGPGTRLTVT.

Concerning this clone itself: A read error may account for a junction end that differs from germline. The rearrangement links TRBV7-2 to TRBJ2-1; 9 nucleotides line up with TRBD2. The CDR3 has 16 amino acids. Per the germline V gene, CDR1 is SGHTA and CDR2 is FQGNSA. The CDR3 region has the DNA TGTGCCAACAGCTCCGGACTAGGGCGGGGGGGCGATGAGCAGTTCTTC. It encodes CANSSGLGRGGDEQFF.

This chain links TRBV5-8 with TRBJ1-5; D may be TRBD1 (5 bases). The V gene lost 4 bases and the J gene lost 7 bases, with 21 bases spanning the gap. CDR1 is SGHTS and CDR2 is YDEGEE in the germline V gene. The CDR3 covers 16 residues. CDR3 in amino acids: CASSPRAGNLPQPQHF. CDR3 coding DNA: TGTGCCAGCAGCCCGAGGGCAGGGAATCTTCCCCAGCCCCAGCATTTT.

The chain combines TRBV7-2 with TRBJ1-5; TRBD1 is a possible D gene (5 bases). CDR3 length equals 14 residues. V was pared by 3 bases and J by 4 bases, with 10 bases between. Germline V lookup: CDR1 SGHTA, CDR2 FQGNSA. In DNA form, the CDR3 reads TGTGCCAGCAGCTTTAGAGGGACTAATCAGCCCCAGCATTTT. The encoded protein is CASSFRGTNQPQHF.

This sequence joins TRBV11-2 and TRBJ2-2; D not certain. Germline CDR1 reads SGHAT; CDR2 reads FQNNGV. The germline V and J ends were trimmed by 2 bases and 0 bases, with 10 bases remaining between them. CDR3 length: 16 amino acids. DNA of the CDR3: TGTGCCAGCAGCTTACTCCGGTGGGCGAACACCGGGGAGCTGTTTTTT. This sequence encodes CASSLLRWANTGELFF.

This chain joins TRBV11-2 and TRBJ1-1, with a possible D match to TRBD1 (6 bases). Trimming removed 5 bases at V and 10 bases at J, with 23 bases between. Per the germline V gene, CDR1 is SGHAT and CDR2 is FQNNGV. The CDR3 totals 15 residues. The CDR3 loop reads CASSLQQGALGGAFF. The CDR3 nucleotides are TGTGCCAGCAGCCTACAACAGGGCGCGCTCGGAGGAGCTTTCTTT.

The chain links TRBV28 to TRBJ2-7; maybe TRBD2 (6 bases). Germline loops: CDR1 MDHEN, CDR2 SYDVKM. The CDR3 runs 14 residues. V was pared by 4 bases and J by 2 bases, with 12 bases between. The CDR3 DNA follows: TGTGCCAGCAGTTCGCCGGGACTTACCTACGAGCAGTACTTC. This sequence encodes CASSSPGLTYEQYF.

This clone has a single count. This chain connects TRBV24-1 to TRBJ1-2, with D uncertain. The CDR3 sequence is 11 residues long. V dropped 1 base and J dropped 6 bases, with 2 bases sitting between them. Germline V CDR1 and CDR2: KGHDR, SFDVKD. The CDR3 DNA follows: TGTGCCACCAGTGATTTCCATGGCTACACCTTC. Translating gives CATSDFHGYTF.

This clone was found a few times. In the same sample, other DNA sequences code for this CDR3. The chain has TRBV5-1 and TRBJ2-7; perhaps TRBD1 as D (5 bases). Trimming took 0 bases from V and 3 from J, leaving 7 bases between them. There are 13 residues in the CDR3. CDR1 and CDR2 (germline): SGHRS, YFSETQ. The CDR3, as DNA: TGCGCCAGCAGCTTGGGACAGAGCTACGAGCAGTACTTC. Amino acids: CASSLGQSYEQYF.

The J gene is TRBJ2-1, the V gene TRBV7-3, with 11 bases that match TRBD2. The CDR3 covers 15 residues. V gave up 5 bases and J gave up 4 bases; unmatched junction bases: 4. Germline CDR1 SGHTA, CDR2 FQGTGA. The CDR3 is CASSPGTSGYNEQFF. CDR3 nucleotide sequence: TGTGCCAGCAGCCCCGGGACTAGCGGATACAATGAGCAGTTCTTC.

The CDR3 DNA reads as TGTGCCAGCAGCTTATCCGAGACATCCTTGGCCTATGGCTACACCTTC. This sequence encodes CASSLSETSLAYGYTF. J is TRBJ1-2 and V is TRBV11-2, with unresolved D. Trimming stripped 2 bases from V and 4 bases from J, with 17 bases between. In germline, CDR1 is SGHAT, CDR2 FQNNGV. CDR3 length: 16 residues.

J is TRBJ2-5 and V is TRBV3-1 (or the pseudogene TRBV3-2); TRBD1 agrees at 7 bases. This CDR3 region has 15 residues. Trimming removed 5 bases from V and 5 bases from J; junction bases left unmatched: 11. Per the germline V gene, CDR1 is LGHDT and CDR2 is YNNKEL (reference sequence). CDR3: CASSSLTGVGETQYF. The DNA of the CDR3 is TGTGCCAGCAGCTCGCTTACAGGGGTAGGGGAGACCCAGTACTTC.